Following are 10 T cell receptor beta chains from one sample sequenced in a study of blood T cell repertoires in COVID-19. TCRdb keeps only in-frame clones here, not all; method: immunoSEQ multiplex PCR. The table has about 34,000 clones, over 90% seen once. Sequenced input: peripheral blood. The receptors derive from a human donor in a cohort sampled during active COVID-19.

The rearrangement joins TRBV7-9 to TRBJ2-1, with 10 bases aligning to TRBD2. J was trimmed by 4 bases and V by 5 bases; bases with no gene match: 8. The CDR3 sequence is 16 residues long. Germline CDR1 and CDR2: SEHNR and FQNEAQ (reference sequence). The CDR3 loop reads CASSPRTSGIYNEQFF. In nucleotides, the CDR3 is TGTGCCAGCAGCCCCAGGACTAGCGGCATTTACAATGAGCAGTTCTTC.

The chain couples TRBV9 to TRBJ1-1, with TRBD1 as a possible D gene (5 bases). The CDR3 length is 14 residues. V was cut by 4 bases and J by 4 bases, with 14 bases left in between. The germline V gene has CDR1 SGDLS and CDR2 YYNGEE. The CDR3 spells CASSSEEGPTEAFF. Written as DNA, the CDR3 is TGTGCCAGCAGCTCAGAGGAGGGACCCACTGAAGCTTTCTTT.

The gene calls are TRBV10-3 and TRBJ2-1; 10 nucleotides match TRBD2. Germline values: CDR1 ENHRY, CDR2 SYGVKD. V shed 7 bases and J 8 bases; nucleotides not matched to a gene: 5. The CDR3 extends over 13 amino acids. CDR3 loop: CAINSGRWDEQFF. The CDR3 region has the DNA TGTGCCATCAATAGCGGGAGGTGGGATGAGCAGTTCTTC.

Notes on this clone: Within the sample, other DNA sequences also encode this same CDR3. The DNA for the CDR3 is TGCGCCAGCAGCCCCGGGACAGGGTCGAATCAGCCCCAGCATTTT. Translated, it gives CASSPGTGSNQPQHF. This chain uses TRBV5-1 with TRBJ1-5, with TRBD1 identical over 9 bases. The germline gives CDR1 SGHRS, CDR2 YFSETQ. This CDR3 region has 15 residues. Trimming removed 4 bases from V and 4 bases from J; junction bases left unmatched: 6.

This clone was recorded only once. The V gene is TRBV19, the J gene TRBJ1-1, with D maybe TRBD1 (5 bases). Germline-derived CDR1 and CDR2 are LNHDA and SQIVND (reference sequence). The CDR3 covers 13 residues. V was trimmed by 4 bases and J by 2 bases, leaving 8 bases between them. CDR3 sequence: CASSRDRNTEAFF. Here the CDR3 DNA reads TGTGCCAGTAGTAGAGACAGAAACACTGAAGCTTTCTTT.

This clone is a singleton in its sample. Here the CDR3 reads CASSGGRREIYNEQFF. The CDR3 region has the DNA TGTGCCAGCAGCGGAGGGAGGCGGGAGATATACAATGAGCAGTTCTTC. This rearrangement joins TRBV9 to TRBJ2-1; 7 bases are a match to TRBD2. This CDR3 is 16 amino acids long. V lost 3 bases, J lost 4 bases, and 10 bases stayed unmatched. CDR1 is SGDLS and CDR2 is YYNGEE in the germline V gene.

V is TRBV27 and J is TRBJ2-3; TRBD2 agrees at 11 bases. The CDR3 totals 19 residues. Trimming cost V 5 bases and J 2 bases; bases outside gene matches: 15. CDR1 is MNHEY and CDR2 is SMNVEV in the germline V gene (reference sequence). CDR3 DNA sequence: TGTGCCAGCAGTCCAAAGTCGTGGGTAGCGGGGGGGGTCACAGATACGCAGTATTTT. Protein: CASSPKSWVAGGVTDTQYF.

The chain carries TRBV7-9 and TRBJ1-1; D remains unclear. The CDR3 is made up of 13 amino acids. V was trimmed by 8 bases and J by 0 bases, leaving 10 bases between them. The germline V gene has CDR1 SEHNR and CDR2 FQNEAQ (reference sequence). For the CDR3, the DNA is TGTGCCAGCCACACGGACTTGAACACTGAAGCTTTCTTT. It codes for CASHTDLNTEAFF.

This clone has just a few counts. This chain connects TRBV30 to TRBJ2-7; 12 bases agree with TRBD1. This CDR3 contains 14 residues. Germline values: CDR1 GTSNPN, CDR2 SVGIG (reference sequence). The V and J ends lost 3 bases and 4 bases, in that order; junction bases with no gene match: 4. The CDR3 is CAWSRDRGLYEQYF. CDR3 DNA: TGTGCCTGGAGCAGGGACAGGGGGCTATACGAGCAGTACTTC.

DNA for the CDR3: TGTGCCAGCAGCTTCGCGGGGGCTCGCACAGATACGCAGTATTTT. Residues: CASSFAGARTDTQYF. The J gene is TRBJ2-3, the V gene TRBV7-9; possibly TRBD2 for D (7 bases). This CDR3 has 15 amino acids. With 3 bases removed from V and 1 base from J, the gap between germline ends came to 11 bases. Germline V gene sequence: CDR1 SEHNR, CDR2 FQNEAQ (reference sequence). The full variable domain, its missing parts supplied by reference TRBV7-9 and TRBJ2-3, is DTGVSQNPRHKITKRGQNVTFRCDPISEHNRLYWYRQTLGQGPEFLTYFQNEAQLEKSRLLSDRFSAERPKGSFSTLEIQRTEQGDSAMYLCASSFAGARTDTQYFGPGTRLTVL.